The 27 T cell receptor beta chains reported below all come from one sample, sequenced in a study of human T cells and chemical hapten exposure (dated by TCRdb to about 2021). Library preparation employed RACE. This sample was sequenced with a NextSeq 500. TCRdb applied fastp at Q25 and MiXCR to the public reads, then kept only in-frame beta chains. Each entry merges the rows of one CDR3 protein and shows their most common DNA and genes. The sample includes a few hundred thousand distinct CDR3 sequences, with about 6% observed a single time. The ten largest clones represent around 5.6% of the sample. The time point label corresponds to: patch test 2, 6 weeks after DPC sensitization. Explained via the paper, the treatment or condition label denotes: therapeutic diphenylcyclopropenone sensitization with weekly scalp DPC. Specimen: whole blood, collected in connection with sensitization to the hapten diphenylcyclopropenone (DPC). The receptors shown here come from a woman between 18 and 29 years old with alopecia areata. Some clones in this sample may be carry-over from other donors' samples.

This chain uses TRBV7-2 with TRBJ2-3, with TRBD2 as a possible D gene (5 bases). Germline CDR1 SGHTA, CDR2 FQGNSA. There are 16 residues in the CDR3. Trimming removed 4 bases at V and 4 bases at J, with 18 bases between. The CDR3 is CASSSKNSGFADTQYF. CDR3 bases: TGTGCCAGCAGCTCAAAAAACTCGGGGTTCGCAGATACGCAGTATTTT.

The J gene is TRBJ1-6, the V gene TRBV28; 7 nucleotides align to TRBD1. V lost 0 bases to trimming and J lost 7 bases; unmatched junction nucleotides: 3. Looked up from germline, CDR1 is MDHEN and CDR2 is SYDVKM. The CDR3 runs to 15 residues. CDR3 protein: CASSLWTGRNSPLHF. Here the CDR3 DNA reads TGTGCCAGCAGTTTATGGACAGGGAGGAATTCACCCCTCCACTTT.

The chain is built from TRBV28 and TRBJ1-4, with a possible D match to TRBD1 (5 bases). Trimming pared 7 bases from V and 5 bases from J, leaving 11 bases between. The CDR3 covers 13 residues. CDR1 MDHEN and CDR2 SYDVKM come from the germline V gene. DNA of the CDR3: TGTGCCAGCATCGGGGGGTGGAATGAAAAACTGTTTTTT. Translation gives CASIGGWNEKLFF.

This clonotype has a handful of counts. The chain employs TRBV6-5 and TRBJ2-7, with D possibly matching TRBD1 (5 bases). The CDR3 is 15 amino acids. V lost 0 bases to trimming and J lost 0 bases, with 9 bases between them. Germline V gives CDR1 MNHEY, CDR2 SVGAGI. In nucleotides, the CDR3 is TGTGCCAGCAGTTACTCGACAGCCAGCTCCTACGAGCAGTACTTC. It specifies CASSYSTASSYEQYF.

This clonotype was detected many times. The chain combines TRBV7-3 with TRBJ2-1, with D unresolved. Germline CDR1 is SGHTA and CDR2 is FQGTGA. The V and J ends lost 2 bases and 2 bases respectively, with 13 bases between them. The length of the CDR3 is 16 residues. CDR3 amino acids: CASSLGSPGAYNEQFF. The CDR3 bases are TGTGCCAGCAGCTTAGGGTCCCCTGGGGCCTACAATGAGCAGTTCTTC.

This clonotype was recorded at least ten times. The rearrangement joins TRBV5-6 to TRBJ1-2; the match to TRBD1 covers 9 bases. From germline, CDR1 is SGHDT and CDR2 YYEEEE. The CDR3 totals 19 residues. Germline trimming cut 0 bases from V and 2 bases from J; bases unmatched to any gene: 14. CDR3 nucleotides: TGTGCCAGCAGCTTGGCTAGTCTTTTTGGGACAGGGCGGAACTATGGCTACACCTTC. Residues: CASSLASLFGTGRNYGYTF.

The chain is built from TRBV20-1 and TRBJ2-3, with no clear D. Germline CDR1 reads DFQATT; CDR2 reads SNEGSKA (reference sequence). The CDR3 is 15 residues long. The V end lost 6 bases, the J end lost 7 bases, and 23 bases lay between the germline ends. The CDR3 nucleotides are TGCAGTGCCCCTAAATCTGGGCAGGCCCACAATACGCAGTATTTT. Translated, it gives CSAPKSGQAHNTQYF.

This clonotype was observed at least ten times. The chain is built from TRBV3-1 and TRBJ1-1; D remains ambiguous. The ends were cut back, 0 bases at V and 11 bases at J, with 10 bases in the middle. This CDR3 is 12 amino acids long. Germline lookup yields CDR1 LGHDT and CDR2 YNNKEL (reference sequence). In DNA, the CDR3 is TGTGCCAGCAGCCAAGACCCCGGGGTCGCTTTCTTT. This sequence encodes CASSQDPGVAFF. The full variable domain, its missing parts supplied by reference TRBV3-1 and TRBJ1-1, is DTAVSQTPKYLVTQMGNDKSIKCEQNLGHDTMYWYKQDSKKFLKIMFSYNNKELIINETVPNRFSPKSPDKAHLNLHINSLELGDSAVYFCASSQDPGVAFFGQGTRLTVV.

There are a few counts of this clonotype. This chain links TRBV28 with TRBJ2-4; no reliable D call. The ends were cut back, 5 bases at V and 0 bases at J, with 11 bases in the middle. This CDR3 comprises 15 residues. The germline V gene encodes CDR1 MDHEN and CDR2 SYDVKM. In nucleotides, the CDR3 is TGTGCCAGCAGTCGCGCCGATATAGCCAAAAACATTCAGTACTTC. Its protein product is CASSRADIAKNIQYF.

The CDR3 reads CASSLSAGPETQYF. The DNA for the CDR3 is TGCGCCAGCAGCTTGTCGGCGGGTCCAGAGACCCAGTACTTC. The chain joins TRBV5-1 to TRBJ2-5, with a weak D call TRBD2 (5 bases). CDR3 size: 14 residues. Germline V CDR1 and CDR2: SGHRS, YFSETQ. Trimming pared 1 base from V and 4 bases from J, leaving 11 bases between.

This clonotype was observed a few times. The chain uses TRBV7-2 and TRBJ2-5; D remains ambiguous. The CDR3 is made up of 14 amino acids. CDR1 and CDR2 from the germline V gene are SGHTA and FQGNSA. Trimming took off 3 bases at V and 4 bases at J, with 12 bases between the two ends. CDR3 loop: CASSFLQMAETQYF. The CDR3 nucleotides read TGTGCCAGCAGCTTTCTTCAGATGGCAGAGACCCAGTACTTC.

There are a few counts of this clonotype. This rearrangement joins TRBV20-1 to TRBJ2-7; D could derive from TRBD1 or TRBD2 (5 bases each). Per the germline V gene, CDR1 is DFQATT and CDR2 is SNEGSKA (reference sequence). The CDR3 spans 15 residues. V was trimmed by 1 base and J by 0 bases, leaving 13 bases between them. The CDR3: CSARGGDPNSYEQYF. The CDR3 nucleotides read TGCAGTGCTAGAGGAGGGGACCCCAACTCCTACGAGCAGTACTTC.

At least ten counts were recorded for this clonotype. V usage is TRBV6-5 and J usage is TRBJ1-1; D is possibly TRBD1 (6 bases). The CDR3 is 14 residues long. V was trimmed by 5 bases and J by 4 bases, leaving 14 bases between them. Germline V gene data show CDR1 as MNHEY and CDR2 as SVGAGI. CDR3 sequence reads: CASSQGGLITEAFF. The DNA for the CDR3 is TGTGCCAGCAGTCAAGGGGGGCTGATCACTGAAGCTTTCTTT.

This clonotype was seen a handful of times. The CDR3, as DNA: TGTGCCAGCAGCCAAATAGGACAGGGTTTCTGGGCCGGGGAGCTGTTTTTT. Encoded protein: CASSQIGQGFWAGELFF. The chain recombines TRBV3-1 with TRBJ2-2, with TRBD1 matching 8 bases. With V trimmed by 2 bases and J by 6 bases, 11 bases remained unmatched. Germline loops: CDR1 LGHDT, CDR2 YNNKEL (reference sequence). This CDR3 is 17 amino acids long.

The chain employs TRBV18 and TRBJ2-1; D perhaps matches TRBD2 (6 bases). CDR1 and CDR2 (germline): KGHSH, LQKENI. With 2 bases removed from V and 4 bases from J, the gap between germline ends came to 15 bases. The CDR3 length is 16 residues. CDR3 in DNA: TGTGCCAGCTCACCATATACCCAGGGAGGATACAATGAGCAGTTCTTC. This codes for CASSPYTQGGYNEQFF.

This clonotype occurred a few times. This chain connects TRBV3-1 to TRBJ2-5; 12 bases fit TRBD2. The CDR3 totals 16 residues. Germline-derived CDR1 and CDR2 are LGHDT and YNNKEL (reference sequence). V lost 2 bases and J lost 1; bases outside the gene matches: 2. The CDR3 DNA is TGTGCCAGCAGCCAACTACTAGCGGGGGGCCAAGAGACCCAGTACTTC. Its translation is CASSQLLAGGQETQYF.

In its sample, this clonotype was seen many times. The chain employs TRBV11-2 and TRBJ1-3, with no clear D. The V gene's germline CDR1 is SGHAT and CDR2 FQNNGV. V lost 4 bases, J lost 4 bases, and 8 bases lay in between. The CDR3 consists of 13 residues. This chain's CDR3 is CASSSPNGNTIYF. CDR3 DNA sequence: TGTGCCAGCAGCTCCCCGAACGGAAACACCATATATTTT.

The CDR3: CASSSRDGGNTEAFF. DNA for the CDR3: TGTGCCAGCAGCTCAAGGGATGGGGGTAACACTGAAGCTTTCTTT. The chain is built from TRBV5-4 and TRBJ1-1; possibly TRBD1 for D (5 bases). V was shortened by 3 bases and J by 2 bases, with 14 bases between the two germline ends. This CDR3 spans 15 amino acids. Germline V gives CDR1 SGHNT, CDR2 YYREEE (reference sequence).

There are many counts of this clonotype. The gene calls are TRBV29-1 and TRBJ2-3, with D unclear. Trimming left V 8 bases short and J 3 bases short, with 6 bases between. Germline lookup yields CDR1 SQVTM and CDR2 ANQGSEA. The CDR3 totals 10 residues. CDR3 bases: TGCAGCTCCAATACAGATACGCAGTATTTT. This sequence encodes CSSNTDTQYF.

This clonotype was detected many times. J is TRBJ2-3 and V is TRBV18, with 8 bases that match TRBD2. V was pared by 2 bases and J by 2 bases, with 15 bases of the junction left unmatched. The germline gives CDR1 KGHSH, CDR2 LQKENI. The CDR3 is made up of 19 amino acids. This CDR3 is CASSPNVQRRTSPTDTQYF. DNA for the CDR3: TGTGCCAGCTCACCAAACGTTCAGCGGCGGACTAGCCCCACAGATACGCAGTATTTT. The full variable domain, rest sourced from reference TRBV18 and TRBJ2-3, is NAGVMQNPRHLVRRRGQEARLRCSPMKGHSHVYWYRQLPEEGLKFMVYLQKENIIDESGMPKERFSAEFPKEGPSILRIQQVVRGDSAAYFCASSPNVQRRTSPTDTQYFGPGTRLTVL.

The sample holds many counts of this clonotype. The rearrangement uses TRBV6-5 and TRBJ2-1, with D perhaps TRBD2 (7 bases). The CDR3 loop spans 16 amino acids. Germline V lookup: CDR1 MNHEY, CDR2 SVGAGI. Trimming removed 5 bases at V and 3 bases at J, with 17 bases between. In DNA, the CDR3 is TGTGCCAGCAGTCGGTACGAGGGGGGGATCTACAATGAGCAGTTCTTC. Its translation is CASSRYEGGIYNEQFF.

This chain uses TRBV12-3 or TRBV12-4 with TRBJ1-2, with 7 positions matching TRBD1. V shed 6 bases and J 4 bases; nucleotides not matched to a gene: 8. CDR3 size: 14 residues. CDR3 loop: CASSPDRSIYGYTF. The CDR3 coding sequence is TGTGCCAGCAGCCCGGACAGGAGCATCTATGGCTACACCTTC.

This clonotype was seen at least ten times. The chain combines TRBV6-1 with TRBJ2-5; 11 bases match TRBD2. The germline gives CDR1 MNHNS, CDR2 SASEGT. J lost 4 bases, V lost 2 bases, and 12 bases had no gene match. This CDR3 has 18 residues. CDR3 residues: CASSERLAGGARGETQYF. The CDR3 bases are TGTGCCAGCAGTGAAAGGCTAGCGGGGGGCGCCCGCGGAGAGACCCAGTACTTC.

This clonotype came up many times. The CDR3 region is CASNPGTINSPLHF. For the CDR3, the DNA is TGTGCCAGCAATCCCGGGACCATAAATTCACCCCTCCACTTT. The V gene is TRBV28, the J gene TRBJ1-6, with TRBD1 as a possible D gene (5 bases). The V gene's germline CDR1 is MDHEN and CDR2 SYDVKM. The CDR3 consists of 14 residues. The V gene lost 7 bases and the J gene lost 7 bases, with 14 bases spanning the gap.

The J gene is TRBJ2-3, the V gene TRBV5-1; 9 bases align to TRBD1. In germline, CDR1 is SGHRS, CDR2 YFSETQ. This CDR3 spans 20 amino acids. V shed 3 bases, J shed 2 bases, and the junction held 19 bases outside the gene matches. The CDR3 DNA reads as TGCGCCAGCAGCTCGAGAGTAGGATCCGGGACAGGGTACTTCACAGATACGCAGTATTTT. It encodes CASSSRVGSGTGYFTDTQYF.

A few counts support this clonotype. This sequence joins TRBV6-6 and TRBJ2-7; 7 positions match TRBD2. V was clipped by 0 bases and J by 5 bases; unmatched bases: 7. The length of the CDR3 is 15 residues. Looked up from germline, CDR1 is MNHNY and CDR2 is SVGAGI (reference sequence). DNA of the CDR3: TGTGCCAGCAGTTACTCGGAGCGACGGGGGGACGAGCAGTACTTC. The encoded protein is CASSYSERRGDEQYF.

J is TRBJ1-2 and V is TRBV5-1, with TRBD1 identical over 8 bases. Germline V CDR1 and CDR2: SGHRS, YFSETQ. This CDR3 has 15 residues. V lost 4 bases and J lost 4; bases outside the gene matches: 9. CDR3 sequence reads: CASSQTTGEGYGYTF. CDR3 DNA: TGCGCCAGCAGCCAAACGACAGGGGAGGGCTATGGCTACACCTTC.